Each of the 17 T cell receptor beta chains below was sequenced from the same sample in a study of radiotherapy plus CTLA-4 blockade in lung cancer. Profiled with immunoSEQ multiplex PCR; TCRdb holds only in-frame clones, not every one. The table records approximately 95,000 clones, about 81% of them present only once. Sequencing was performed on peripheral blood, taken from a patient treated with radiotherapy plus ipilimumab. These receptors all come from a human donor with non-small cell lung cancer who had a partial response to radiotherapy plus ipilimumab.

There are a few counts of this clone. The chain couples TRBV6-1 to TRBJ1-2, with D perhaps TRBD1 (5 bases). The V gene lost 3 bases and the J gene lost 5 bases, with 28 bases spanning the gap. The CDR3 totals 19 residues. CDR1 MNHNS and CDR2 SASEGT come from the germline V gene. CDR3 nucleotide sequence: TGTGCCAGCAGTGAGTTCTTGGGGGAGGGATCCCCGGTCCCATATGGCTACACCTTC. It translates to CASSEFLGEGSPVPYGYTF.

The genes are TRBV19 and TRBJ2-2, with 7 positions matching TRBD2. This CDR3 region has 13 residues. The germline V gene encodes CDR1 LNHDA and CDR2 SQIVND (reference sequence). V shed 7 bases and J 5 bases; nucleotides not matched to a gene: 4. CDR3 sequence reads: CASNQGGTGELFF. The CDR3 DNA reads TGTGCCAGTAACCAGGGAGGGACCGGGGAGCTGTTTTTT.

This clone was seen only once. CDR3 in amino acids: CASSQDAYEQFF. CDR3 DNA: TGCGCCAGCAGCCAAGACGCGTATGAGCAGTTCTTC. The chain couples TRBV4-1 to TRBJ2-1; no reliable D call. The CDR3 has 12 amino acids. Trimming left V 0 bases short and J 8 bases short, with 5 bases between. The V gene's germline CDR1 is MGHRA and CDR2 YSYEKL.

The CDR3 nucleotides are TGTGCCAGCAGCGTAGGGCCTAGCGGCCAAGAGACCCAGTACTTC. Amino acid sequence: CASSVGPSGQETQYF. J is TRBJ2-5 and V is TRBV9, with 7 bases fitting TRBD2. This CDR3 contains 15 residues. Germline V gene sequence: CDR1 SGDLS, CDR2 YYNGEE. J was trimmed by 1 base and V by 0 bases; bases with no gene match: 3.

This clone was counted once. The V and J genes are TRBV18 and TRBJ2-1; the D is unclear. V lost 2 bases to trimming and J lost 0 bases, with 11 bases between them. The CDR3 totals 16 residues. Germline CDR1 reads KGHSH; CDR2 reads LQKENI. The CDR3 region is CASSPSTLFSYNEQFF. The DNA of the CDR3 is TGTGCCAGCTCACCATCGACACTTTTCTCCTACAATGAGCAGTTCTTC.

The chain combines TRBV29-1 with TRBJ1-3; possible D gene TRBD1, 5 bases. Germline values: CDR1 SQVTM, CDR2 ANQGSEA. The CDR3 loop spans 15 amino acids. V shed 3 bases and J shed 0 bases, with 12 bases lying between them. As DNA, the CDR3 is TGCAGCGTTGATACCAGGGTAGGCTCTGGAAACACCATATATTTT. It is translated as CSVDTRVGSGNTIYF.

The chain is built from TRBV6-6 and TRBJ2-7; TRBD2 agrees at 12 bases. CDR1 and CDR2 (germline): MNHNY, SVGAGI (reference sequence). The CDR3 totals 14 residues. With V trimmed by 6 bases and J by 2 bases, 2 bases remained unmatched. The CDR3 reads CASSTSGRTYEQYF. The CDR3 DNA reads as TGTGCCAGCAGCACTAGCGGGAGGACCTACGAGCAGTACTTC.

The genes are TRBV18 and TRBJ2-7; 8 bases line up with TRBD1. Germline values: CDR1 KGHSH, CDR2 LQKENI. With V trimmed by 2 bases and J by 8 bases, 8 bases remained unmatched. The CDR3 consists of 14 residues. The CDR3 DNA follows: TGTGCCAGCTCACCAGGAGGCGACAGGGGAAAGCAGTACTTC. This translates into CASSPGGDRGKQYF.

The CDR3 here is CASAYRAPYGYTF. CDR3 coding DNA: TGTGCCAGCGCGTACAGGGCTCCCTATGGCTACACCTTC. The chain carries TRBV7-2 and TRBJ1-2; the D gene is possibly TRBD1 (6 bases). The CDR3 loop spans 13 amino acids. With 8 bases removed from V and 4 bases from J, the gap between germline ends came to 14 bases. The germline V gene encodes CDR1 SGHTA and CDR2 FQGNSA.

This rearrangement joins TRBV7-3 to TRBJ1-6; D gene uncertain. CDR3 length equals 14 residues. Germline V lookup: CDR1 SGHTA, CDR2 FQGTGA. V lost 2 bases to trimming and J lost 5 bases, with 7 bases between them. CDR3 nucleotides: TGTGCCAGCAGCTTAGCCAGCGATAATTCACCCCTCCACTTT. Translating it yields CASSLASDNSPLHF.

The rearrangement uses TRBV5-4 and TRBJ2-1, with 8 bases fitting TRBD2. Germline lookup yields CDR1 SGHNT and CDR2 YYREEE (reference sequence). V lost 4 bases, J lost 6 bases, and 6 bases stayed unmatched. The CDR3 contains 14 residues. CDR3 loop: CASSMGLDSNEQFF. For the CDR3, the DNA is TGTGCCAGCAGCATGGGACTAGATTCCAATGAGCAGTTCTTC.

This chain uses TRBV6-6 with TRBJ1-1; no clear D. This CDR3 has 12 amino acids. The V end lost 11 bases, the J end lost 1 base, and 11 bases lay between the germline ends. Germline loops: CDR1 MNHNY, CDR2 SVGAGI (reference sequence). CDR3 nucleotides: TGTGCCTCCAAGAGGCAGAACACTGAAGCTTTCTTT. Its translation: CASKRQNTEAFF.

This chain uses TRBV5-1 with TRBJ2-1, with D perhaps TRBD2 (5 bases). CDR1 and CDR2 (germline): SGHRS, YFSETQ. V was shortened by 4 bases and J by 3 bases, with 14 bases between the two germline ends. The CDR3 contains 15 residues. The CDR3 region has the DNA TGCGCCAGCAGCGAGGGCTTCCTAGGCTACAATGAGCAGTTCTTC. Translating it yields CASSEGFLGYNEQFF.

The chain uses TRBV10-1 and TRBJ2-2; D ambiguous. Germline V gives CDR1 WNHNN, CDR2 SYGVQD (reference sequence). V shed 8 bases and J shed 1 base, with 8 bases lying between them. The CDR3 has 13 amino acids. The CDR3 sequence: CASGRGNTGELFF. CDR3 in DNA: TGCGCCAGCGGAAGAGGGAACACCGGGGAGCTGTTTTTT.

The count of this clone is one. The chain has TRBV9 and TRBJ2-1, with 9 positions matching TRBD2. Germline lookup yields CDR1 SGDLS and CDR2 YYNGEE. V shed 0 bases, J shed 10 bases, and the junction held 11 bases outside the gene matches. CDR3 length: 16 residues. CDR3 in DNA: TGTGCCAGCAGCGTAGCTGGGCTAGCGGGAAAAGGAGAGCAGTTCTTC. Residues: CASSVAGLAGKGEQFF.

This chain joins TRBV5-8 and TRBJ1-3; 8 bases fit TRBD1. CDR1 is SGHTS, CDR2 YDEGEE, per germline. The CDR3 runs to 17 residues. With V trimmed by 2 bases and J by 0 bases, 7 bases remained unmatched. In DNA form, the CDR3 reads TGTGCCAGCAGCTTACGCTACAGGGGGGACTCTGGAAACACCATATATTTT. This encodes CASSLRYRGDSGNTIYF.

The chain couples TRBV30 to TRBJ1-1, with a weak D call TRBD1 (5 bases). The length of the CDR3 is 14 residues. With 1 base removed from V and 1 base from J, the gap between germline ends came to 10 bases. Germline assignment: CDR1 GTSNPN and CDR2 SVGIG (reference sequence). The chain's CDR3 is CAWSGRGKNTEAFF. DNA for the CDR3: TGTGCCTGGAGTGGTCGGGGGAAGAACACTGAAGCTTTCTTT.